The 13 T cell receptor beta chains below all came from one sample that was sequenced in a study of T-cell reconstitution after alpha-beta-depleted transplantation in children. TCRbeta library construction was performed incorporating unique molecular identifiers. TCRdb re-derived calls from the PCR reads in MiXCR, one entry per CDR3 protein. Counted here are hundreds of thousands of distinct CDR3 sequences, about 10% occurring once; the ten biggest clones make up roughly 4%. The sequenced sample was PBMCs from the stem cell graft donor, obtained from the stem cell graft. The receptors shown here come from a human donor who donated a stem cell graft to a child with acute myeloid leukemia.

This clonotype was detected only a few times. The CDR3 loop reads CASSPRMGISYNEQFF. CDR3 nucleotide sequence: TGCGCCAGCAGCCCTCGTATGGGCATTTCCTACAATGAGCAGTTCTTC. This chain joins TRBV5-1 and TRBJ2-1; no clear D. CDR3 length: 16 amino acids. Germline V gives CDR1 SGHRS, CDR2 YFSETQ. Trimming cost V 4 bases and J 1 base, with 15 bases left between them.

The genes are TRBV27 and TRBJ1-6, with 9 bases fitting TRBD1. After removal of 8 bases from V and 2 bases from J, the junction contained 13 bases not matched to a gene. The germline gives CDR1 MNHEY, CDR2 SMNVEV (reference sequence). The CDR3 is made up of 18 amino acids. In DNA, the CDR3 is TGTGCCAGCTCCCTCCGTCCGGGACAGGGAACCTATAATTCACCCCTCCACTTT. Translated, it gives CASSLRPGQGTYNSPLHF.

To note about this clonotype: One end of the junction is discordant with germline, which a read error may explain. The chain has TRBV7-7 and TRBJ2-1; 13 bases match TRBD2. Germline assignment: CDR1 SSHAT and CDR2 FNYEAQ (reference sequence). The CDR3 runs to 19 residues. The CDR3 sequence: CASSLAALAGGPGGNEQFF. The DNA of the CDR3 is TGTGCTAGCAGCTTAGCGGCACTAGCGGGAGGGCCGGGTGGCAATGAGCAGTTCTTC.

This rearrangement joins TRBV11-2 to TRBJ2-3; no definite D call. CDR3 length equals 15 residues. Trimming took off 0 bases at V and 0 bases at J, with 7 bases between the two ends. Germline V gene sequence: CDR1 SGHAT, CDR2 FQNNGV. The CDR3 DNA is TGTGCCAGCAGCTTAGAGTACGGGAGCACAGATACGCAGTATTTT. The encoded protein is CASSLEYGSTDTQYF.

This chain joins TRBV5-1 and TRBJ2-3, with 9 positions matching TRBD2. J lost 1 base, V lost 0 bases, and 6 bases had no gene match. The CDR3 is 17 amino acids. Germline-derived CDR1 and CDR2 are SGHRS and YFSETQ. The CDR3 reads CASSLDGSGRGTDTQYF. CDR3 coding DNA: TGCGCCAGCAGCTTGGATGGTAGCGGGAGAGGCACAGATACGCAGTATTTT.

The gene calls are TRBV29-1 and TRBJ2-5; TRBD2 matches at 9 bases. Germline V gene lookup returns CDR1 SQVTM and CDR2 ANQGSEA. Losses at the gene ends were 7 bases for V and 6 bases for J; bases not matched to a gene: 12. The CDR3 length is 14 residues. CDR3 coding DNA: TGCAGCGCCAAAAGGGCGGGAGGGATAAAGACCCAGTACTTC. Protein product: CSAKRAGGIKTQYF.

The V gene is TRBV20-1, the J gene TRBJ2-2, with D possibly matching TRBD1 (7 bases). Trimming took off 5 bases at V and 6 bases at J, with 16 bases between the two ends. Per germline, CDR1 DFQATT and CDR2 SNEGSKA (reference sequence). CDR3 length: 14 amino acids. The CDR3: CSAFDWRGPGELFF. The CDR3 DNA sequence: TGCAGTGCTTTTGACTGGAGGGGGCCCGGGGAGCTGTTTTTT.

This clonotype was counted ten times or more. The V gene is TRBV12-3 or TRBV12-4, the J gene TRBJ2-7; D is unresolved. The ends were cut back, 8 bases at V and 2 bases at J, with 13 bases in the middle. The CDR3 totals 13 residues. The CDR3 bases are TGTGCCAGCGGAGTAGCTGCCACCTACGAGCAGTACTTC. This codes for CASGVAATYEQYF.

This chain links TRBV5-1 with TRBJ2-2, with D perhaps matching TRBD2 (5 bases). Germline CDR1 SGHRS, CDR2 YFSETQ. This CDR3 is 15 amino acids long. The germline V and J ends were trimmed by 1 base and 4 bases, with 11 bases remaining between them. This CDR3 is CASSLPRGATGELFF. The CDR3 coding sequence is TGCGCCAGCAGCTTGCCTCGGGGAGCCACCGGGGAGCTGTTTTTT.

At least ten counts were recorded for this clonotype. The chain has TRBV20-1 and TRBJ2-1; 7 bases match TRBD1. V dropped 3 bases and J dropped 2; count of bases not matched to a gene: 1. Germline loops: CDR1 DFQATT, CDR2 SNEGSKA (reference sequence). The CDR3 is made up of 13 amino acids. CDR3 bases: TGCAGTGCTAGGCAGGGGGCCTACAATGAGCAGTTCTTC. It is translated as CSARQGAYNEQFF.

This clonotype was seen a few times. The rearrangement joins TRBV5-6 to TRBJ2-1; possible D gene TRBD1, 6 bases. The CDR3 has 15 amino acids. The germline CDR1 and CDR2 sequences are SGHDT and YYEEEE. The V and J ends lost 3 bases and 6 bases respectively, with 16 bases between them. The CDR3 bases are TGTGCCAGCAGCTACAGGGTGCCTCTTCTCAATGAGCAGTTCTTC. It specifies CASSYRVPLLNEQFF.

This clonotype was seen more than once but under ten times. CDR3 nucleotide sequence: TGTGCCACAACAACAGGGGGCAGGGCGGATGAGCAGTTCTTC. This encodes CATTTGGRADEQFF. The chain links TRBV10-3 to TRBJ2-1; 9 positions agree with TRBD1. Germline loops: CDR1 ENHRY, CDR2 SYGVKD. The CDR3 is made up of 14 amino acids. V was clipped by 10 bases and J by 8 bases; unmatched bases: 12.

In its sample, this clonotype was seen many times. This chain connects TRBV29-1 to TRBJ2-1, with D perhaps matching TRBD2 (8 bases). The CDR3 runs 16 residues. The ends were cut back, 7 bases at V and 4 bases at J, with 23 bases in the middle. Germline values: CDR1 SQVTM, CDR2 ANQGSEA. CDR3 nucleotide sequence: TGCAGCGCCCAGGGGGGAGCGGGAGCGGGGTACAATGAGCAGTTCTTC. Residues: CSAQGGAGAGYNEQFF.